This T cell receptor beta chain stems from a study of cytomegalovirus exposure and HLA in healthy donors. The study ran its PCR with 60 Vbeta and 13 Jbeta primers. Using immunoSEQ multiplex PCR, the repertoire was profiled, and TCRdb retains in-frame clones only, with some absent. The table lists 100,000 to 150,000 clones, roughly 82% of them singletons. The germline CDR1 and CDR2 sequences are MGHRA and YSYEKL. This CDR3 is 13 amino acids long. V was cut by 1 base and J by 5 bases, with 8 bases left in between. A word on this clone: Its antigen is undetermined.

Overall study findings and caveats: It was about 150 TCR beta chains that were listed as cytomegalovirus-associated. In vitro work confirmed that a few CMV-associated chains recognize CMV antigens.

The chain is built from TRBV4-1 and TRBJ2-5, with unresolved D. The sequence was obtained from a woman aged 40 to 50 in good health and CMV-seropositive. Sequenced material: PBMCs. CDR3 sequence: CASSQVIVETQYF. The CDR3 DNA follows: TGCGCCAGCAGCCAAGTAATAGTCGAGACCCAGTACTTC.